This T cell receptor beta chain was profiled in a study of blood T cell repertoires in COVID-19. In the authors' methods: Reference gene primer amplification yielded estimated nucleated cell counts. Libraries were prepared by immunoSEQ multiplex PCR; TCRdb keeps only in-frame clonotypes and omits some of them. For V, J and clone size, that table is used; D and trimming come from the DNA. Found here are 250,000 to 350,000 clones, 80% to 90% of them singletons; the top ten hold more than 8.5%. J gave up 11 bases and V 5 bases, and 18 bases lay outside the gene matches. The CDR3 runs 16 residues. Per germline, CDR1 LNHDA and CDR2 SQIVND (reference sequence).

The TCR originated in a woman aged 18-29 years who had recovered from COVID-19. Sample: PBMCs or T cells enriched from blood (not recorded which). This chain uses TRBV19 with TRBJ1-5; 7 nucleotides agree with TRBD1. The CDR3 region has the DNA TGTGCCAGTAGTCAAACCTCGGGACAGCTTATCATTTCCCAGCATTTT. It translates to CASSQTSGQLIISQHF.